This T cell receptor beta chain was retrieved from a study of blood T cell repertoires in COVID-19. Study at large: Whether acute or convalescent, the COVID-19 samples came from the United States, Italy and Spain.

This clone has more than one count but fewer than ten. The repertoire was sequenced with immunoSEQ multiplex PCR; TCRdb's copy has only in-frame clones and lacks some. The sample includes approximately 94,000 clones, approximately 89% of them seen just once. This CDR3 contains 15 residues. V was pared by 2 bases and J by 4 bases, with 5 bases of the junction left unmatched. Looked up from germline, CDR1 is SEHNR and CDR2 is FQNEAQ (reference sequence). Sequences were obtained from peripheral blood. The receptor was isolated from a man in his fifties with active COVID-19. The rearrangement links TRBV7-9 to TRBJ1-3; TRBD1 matches 7 bases. The CDR3: CASSLSGGPGNTIYF. CDR3 in DNA: TGTGCCAGCAGCTTATCAGGGGGGCCCGGAAACACCATATATTTT.